These 17 T cell receptor beta chains were sequenced from one sample in a study of T-cell memory formation after mild COVID-19. TCRdb re-derived calls from the 5' RACE reads in MiXCR, one entry per CDR3 protein. Of fewer than 350,000 distinct CDR3 sequences in the sample, roughly an eighth were seen once. The material sequenced was PBMCs or a T cell subset sorted from them (not recorded which). The receptors come from a man younger than 35 who had mild COVID-19 (a few samples of this study predate the infection). Cell type and time point are not known.

The chain uses TRBV27 and TRBJ2-5; D is uncertain. The CDR3 is made up of 15 amino acids. The V end was cut by 1 base, the J end by 1 base, with 10 bases between. Germline V CDR1 and CDR2: MNHEY, SMNVEV (reference sequence). The CDR3 is CASSLYGQAQETQYF. CDR3 in DNA: TGTGCCAGCAGTTTATACGGCCAGGCCCAAGAGACCCAGTACTTC.

V usage is TRBV3-1 and J usage is TRBJ1-1, with 8 bases matching TRBD1. The germline V gene has CDR1 LGHDT and CDR2 YNNKEL (reference sequence). The length of the CDR3 is 12 residues. Losses at the gene ends were 3 bases for V and 11 bases for J; bases not matched to a gene: 5. CDR3 loop: CASSQLDREAFF. The CDR3 DNA reads as TGTGCCAGCAGCCAGCTGGACAGGGAGGCTTTCTTT.

This clonotype has only a few counts. The V call is TRBV2, the J call TRBJ2-3; D uncertain. This CDR3 is 13 amino acids long. Germline CDR1 and CDR2: SNHLY and FYNNEI. The V and J ends lost 3 bases and 1 base respectively, with 5 bases between them. This CDR3 is CASSDLRTDTQYF. CDR3 bases: TGTGCCAGCAGTGACCTCCGCACAGATACGCAGTATTTT. Supplemented by reference TRBV2 and TRBJ2-3, the full variable domain reads EPEVTQTPSHQVTQMGQEVILRCVPISNHLYFYWYRQILGQKVEFLVSFYNNEISEKSEIFDDQFSVERPDGSNFTLKIRSTKLEDSAMYFCASSDLRTDTQYFGPGTRLTVL.

The V gene is TRBV28, the J gene TRBJ1-2; D remains unclear. This CDR3 spans 14 amino acids. CDR1 MDHEN and CDR2 SYDVKM come from the germline V gene. The germline V and J ends were trimmed by 7 bases and 8 bases, with 20 bases remaining between them. The DNA for the CDR3 is TGTGCCAGCACATGGGAAAGTTCCGCACGGGGCTACACCTTC. Protein sequence: CASTWESSARGYTF.

The chain has TRBV2 and TRBJ1-2; D is unclear. Germline CDR1 and CDR2: SNHLY and FYNNEI. V was shortened by 2 bases and J by 1 base, with 11 bases between the two germline ends. The length of the CDR3 is 15 residues. CDR3 region: CASSERGRSNYGYTF. The CDR3, as DNA: TGTGCCAGCAGTGAAAGAGGCAGAAGTAACTATGGCTACACCTTC.

The chain joins TRBV5-1 to TRBJ1-1, with TRBD1 matching 9 bases. This CDR3 region has 14 residues. V dropped 7 bases and J dropped 5; count of bases not matched to a gene: 9. Germline values: CDR1 SGHRS, CDR2 YFSETQ. The CDR3 DNA reads TGCGCCAGCGGCGGGGGGACAGGGAGGACTGAAGCTTTCTTT. It is translated as CASGGGTGRTEAFF.

This clonotype turned up a few times. The chain has TRBV5-1 and TRBJ2-3; unclear D gene. V was trimmed by 1 base and J by 3 bases, leaving 12 bases between them. CDR3 length: 15 residues. Germline V CDR1 and CDR2: SGHRS, YFSETQ. CDR3 sequence: CASSLSKRITDTQYF. CDR3 in DNA: TGCGCCAGCAGCTTGAGTAAGAGAATTACAGATACGCAGTATTTT.

This clonotype occurred a few times. The chain employs TRBV6-2 or TRBV6-3 and TRBJ2-7; 7 nucleotides match TRBD2. The germline gives CDR1 MNHEY, CDR2 SVGEGT. CDR3 length: 16 amino acids. With 0 bases clipped from V and 1 base from J, the junction kept 6 bases outside the gene matches. CDR3 DNA: TGTGCCAGCAGTTACTCTGCCGGGGGGTATTCCTACGAGCAGTACTTC. Translating it yields CASSYSAGGYSYEQYF.

This clonotype was seen more than once but under ten times. Compared with germline, one end of the junction differs, possibly owing to a read error. The chain joins TRBV7-9 to TRBJ1-1; D call uncertain. This CDR3 has 12 residues. Germline values: CDR1 SEHNR, CDR2 FQNEAQ (reference sequence). The CDR3 sequence is CASSPLSADAFF. The CDR3 DNA reads TGTGCCAGCAGCCCTCTCAGTGCTGACGCTTTCTTT.

The chain carries TRBV27 and TRBJ2-5; 8 nucleotides match TRBD2. V dropped 5 bases and J dropped 5; count of bases not matched to a gene: 10. The CDR3 sequence is 15 residues long. Per germline, CDR1 MNHEY and CDR2 SMNVEV (reference sequence). The CDR3 DNA is TGTGCCAGCAGTGGGGGCCGGGGGGGCCGTGAGACCCAGTACTTC. Translation: CASSGGRGGRETQYF.

The chain links TRBV5-1 to TRBJ1-4, with TRBD1 as a possible D gene (6 bases). Deletions cut 3 bases from V and 5 bases from J, with 14 bases between. Germline CDR1 reads SGHRS; CDR2 reads YFSETQ. The CDR3 is made up of 15 amino acids. CDR3 DNA sequence: TGCGCCAGCAGCTCAACCACGGGGGGCAATGAAAAACTGTTTTTT. It encodes CASSSTTGGNEKLFF.

This clonotype was observed at least ten times. The chain is built from TRBV7-2 and TRBJ2-3; D unclear. Germline V gene data show CDR1 as SGHTA and CDR2 as FQGNSA. Deletions cut 0 bases from V and 10 bases from J, with 5 bases between. This CDR3 contains 11 residues. This CDR3 reads CASSLAGAQYF. As DNA, the CDR3 is TGTGCCAGCAGCTTAGCCGGTGCGCAGTATTTT.

This clonotype appeared many times. An end of the junction does not agree with germline; a read error may underlie this. The chain couples TRBV11-2 to TRBJ2-1, with D uncertain. Looked up from germline, CDR1 is SGHAT and CDR2 is FQNNGV. This CDR3 comprises 15 residues. This chain's CDR3 is CASSLDGRSYNEQFF. The DNA of the CDR3 is TGCGCCAGCAGCTTGGATGGACGGAGTTACAATGAGCAGTTCTTC. The whole variable domain, filled in from reference TRBV11-2 and TRBJ2-1, reads EAGVAQSPRYKIIEKRQSVAFWCNPISGHATLYWYQQILGQGPKLLIQFQNNGVVDDSQLPKDRFSAERLKGVDSTLKIQPAKLEDSAVYLCASSLDGRSYNEQFFGPGTRLTVL.

This clonotype was counted only a few times. The gene calls are TRBV4-1 and TRBJ2-3; no clear D. The CDR3 spans 15 residues. The ends were cut back, 7 bases at V and 2 bases at J, with 16 bases in the middle. The germline CDR1 and CDR2 sequences are MGHRA and YSYEKL. The CDR3 protein is CASTRPGDTTDTQYF. The DNA for the CDR3 is TGCGCCAGCACCCGGCCAGGCGACACCACAGATACGCAGTATTTT.

This clonotype showed up many times. This chain joins TRBV6-4 and TRBJ2-2; a weak D match, TRBD1 (5 bases). The ends were cut back, 0 bases at V and 1 base at J, with 6 bases in the middle. This CDR3 has 15 residues. Germline V gene data show CDR1 as MRHNA and CDR2 as SNTAGT. CDR3 residues: CASSDSGENTGELFF. CDR3 DNA: TGTGCCAGCAGTGACTCAGGGGAGAACACCGGGGAGCTGTTTTTT.

The sample holds a few counts of this clonotype. The rearrangement joins TRBV12-3 or TRBV12-4 to TRBJ1-1; D is perhaps TRBD1 (5 bases). The CDR3 sequence is 14 residues long. Trimming pared 3 bases from V and 6 bases from J, leaving 14 bases between. The CDR3 DNA is TGTGCCAGCAGTTTTCGGGGGTCGGTCCCTGAAGCTTTCTTT. Translation: CASSFRGSVPEAFF.

This clonotype came up a few times. The chain is built from TRBV12-3 or TRBV12-4 and TRBJ2-3; D gene unclear. This CDR3 is built from 16 residues. Trimming removed 2 bases from V and 2 bases from J, with 14 bases in between. CDR3 sequence (DNA): TGTGCCAGCAGTTTACCCGCGGTGGGGAACACAGATACGCAGTATTTT. As protein: CASSLPAVGNTDTQYF.